The 9 T cell receptor beta chains given below trace back to one sample, sequenced in a study of cytomegalovirus exposure and HLA in healthy donors. 13 Jbeta primers and 60 Vbeta primers were used for the PCR. Clones were sequenced by immunoSEQ multiplex PCR, and TCRdb holds only the in-frame ones, with some missing. The sample shows approximately 100,000 clones, more than 75% of them seen only once. The sequencing input was PBMCs. Source of these receptors: a woman aged 50 to 65 in good health and CMV-seropositive.

This clone has only a few counts. The chain combines TRBV9 with TRBJ1-6; 7 bases agree with TRBD1. This CDR3 contains 14 residues. The junction had 12 bases not matched to a gene; V was cut back by 4 bases and J by 14 bases. Germline CDR1 reads SGDLS; CDR2 reads YYNGEE. CDR3 in amino acids: CASSPMGQIRALHF. In DNA, the CDR3 is TGTGCCAGCAGCCCCATGGGACAGATTCGTGCCCTCCACTTT. Drawing the rest from reference TRBV9 and TRBJ1-6, the complete variable domain is DSGVTQTPKHLITATGQRVTLRCSPRSGDLSVYWYQQSLDQGLQFLIQYYNGEERAKGNILERFSAQQFPDLHSELNLSSLELGDSALYFCASSPMGQIRALHFGNGTRLTVT.

This clone occurred once. The same CDR3 also results from other DNA sequences found in this sample. The chain has TRBV27 and TRBJ2-5; TRBD1 matches 8 bases. V shed 5 bases, J shed 4 bases, and the junction held 12 bases outside the gene matches. The CDR3 consists of 16 residues. The germline V gene has CDR1 MNHEY and CDR2 SMNVEV (reference sequence). CDR3 in DNA: TGTGCCAGCAGTCCCCCGGGGACAGGCCTTCGAGAGACCCAGTACTTC. Its translation is CASSPPGTGLRETQYF.

This clone was detected once. This chain joins TRBV7-9 and TRBJ2-7, with D possibly matching TRBD1 (6 bases). There are 13 residues in the CDR3. The germline V gene encodes CDR1 SEHNR and CDR2 FQNEAQ (reference sequence). V lost 5 bases and J lost 5, with 13 bases in between. CDR3 in amino acids: CASSPIGGNEQYF. Here the CDR3 DNA reads TGTGCCAGCAGCCCTATAGGGGGTAACGAGCAGTACTTC.

V usage is TRBV18 and J usage is TRBJ1-1; no reliable D call. CDR3 length equals 14 residues. V was clipped by 2 bases and J by 7 bases, with 14 bases between them. Germline CDR1 reads KGHSH; CDR2 reads LQKENI. CDR3 region: CASSPADTRVEAFF. Here the CDR3 DNA reads TGTGCCAGCTCACCAGCTGACACACGCGTTGAAGCTTTCTTT.

The genes are TRBV27 and TRBJ2-3; TRBD2 agrees at 13 bases. J lost 1 base, V lost 8 bases, and 9 bases had no gene match. Germline V lookup: CDR1 MNHEY, CDR2 SMNVEV (reference sequence). This CDR3 comprises 17 residues. The chain's CDR3 is CASPPGLAGEGTDTQYF. The CDR3 DNA reads TGTGCCAGCCCACCCGGACTAGCGGGAGAAGGCACAGATACGCAGTATTTT.

In its sample, this clone was seen a few times. The chain recombines TRBV2 with TRBJ1-2, with D tentatively TRBD1 (5 bases). The CDR3 is made up of 14 amino acids. The V end lost 8 bases, the J end lost 3 bases, and 16 bases lay between the germline ends. Germline lookup yields CDR1 SNHLY and CDR2 FYNNEI. The CDR3 reads CASPGQGPDYGYTF. The CDR3 DNA reads TGTGCCAGCCCTGGACAAGGGCCAGACTATGGCTACACCTTC.

This clone has just a few counts. DNA of the CDR3: TGTGCCAGCAGCTTAGTCGGGGGGGCGCCACGCGGCTACACCTTC. It is translated as CASSLVGGAPRGYTF. The V gene is TRBV11-2, the J gene TRBJ1-2; D possibly corresponds to TRBD1 (6 bases). Germline CDR1 reads SGHAT; CDR2 reads FQNNGV. This CDR3 has 15 amino acids. Trimming cost V 1 base and J 8 bases, with 17 bases left between them.

The DNA of the CDR3 is TGTGCCAGCATCTACCGGGACAGGGACTACAATGAGCAGTTCTTC. Translation gives CASIYRDRDYNEQFF. The V call is TRBV2, the J call TRBJ2-1; 9 nucleotides align to TRBD1. Germline V gene lookup returns CDR1 SNHLY and CDR2 FYNNEI. Trimming at V came to 7 bases and at J to 3 bases, leaving 7 bases not matched to a gene. The CDR3 extends over 15 amino acids.

The chain uses TRBV5-1 and TRBJ1-6; 11 bases line up with TRBD1. This CDR3 has 16 amino acids. In germline, CDR1 is SGHRS, CDR2 YFSETQ. V lost 4 bases and J lost 6; bases outside the gene matches: 6. For the CDR3, the DNA is TGCGCCAGCAGCCCGGGGGGGACAGGGGGTAATTCACCCCTCCACTTT. Translation: CASSPGGTGGNSPLHF.